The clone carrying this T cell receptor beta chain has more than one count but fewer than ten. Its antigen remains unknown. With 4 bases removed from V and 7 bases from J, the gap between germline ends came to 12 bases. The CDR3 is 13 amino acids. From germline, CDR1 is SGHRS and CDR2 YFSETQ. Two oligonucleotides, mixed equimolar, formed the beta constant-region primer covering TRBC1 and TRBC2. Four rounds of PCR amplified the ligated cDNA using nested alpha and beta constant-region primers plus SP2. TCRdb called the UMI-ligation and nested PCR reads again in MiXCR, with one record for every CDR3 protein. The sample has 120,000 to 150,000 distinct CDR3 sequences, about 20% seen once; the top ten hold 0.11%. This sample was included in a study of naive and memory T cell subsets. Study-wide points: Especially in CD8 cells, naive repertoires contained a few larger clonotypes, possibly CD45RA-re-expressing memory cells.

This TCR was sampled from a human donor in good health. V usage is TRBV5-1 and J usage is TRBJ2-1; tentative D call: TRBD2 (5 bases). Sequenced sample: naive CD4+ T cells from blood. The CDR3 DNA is TGCGCCAGCAGCCCCCACGGGAAAAATGAGCAGTTCTTC. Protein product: CASSPHGKNEQFF.